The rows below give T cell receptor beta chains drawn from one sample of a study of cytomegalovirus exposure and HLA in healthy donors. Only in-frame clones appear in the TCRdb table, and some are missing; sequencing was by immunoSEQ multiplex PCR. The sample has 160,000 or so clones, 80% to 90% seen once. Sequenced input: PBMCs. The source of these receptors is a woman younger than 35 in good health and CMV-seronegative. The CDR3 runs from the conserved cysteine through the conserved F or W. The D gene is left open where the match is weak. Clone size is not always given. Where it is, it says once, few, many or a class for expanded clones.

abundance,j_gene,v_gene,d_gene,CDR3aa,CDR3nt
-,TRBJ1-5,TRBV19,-,CASSTGRGQPQHF,TGTGCCAGTAGTACAGGAAGGGGTCAGCCCCAGCATTTT
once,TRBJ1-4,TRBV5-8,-,CASRRRATNEKLFF,TGTGCCAGCAGGAGGCGGGCAACTAATGAAAAACTGTTTTTT
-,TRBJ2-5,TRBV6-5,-,CASSLYGRKETQYF,TGTGCCAGCAGTTTGTACGGGAGAAAAGAGACCCAGTACTTC
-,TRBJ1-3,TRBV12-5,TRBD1,CASGLGQGLSGNTIYF,TGTGCTAGTGGTTTGGGACAGGGGCTCTCTGGAAACACCATATATTTT
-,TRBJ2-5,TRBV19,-,CASSWRGSPGETQYF,TGTGCCAGTAGTTGGCGGGGAAGTCCAGGCGAGACCCAGTACTTC
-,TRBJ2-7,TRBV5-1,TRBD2,CASSSGTSGAASYEQYF,TGCGCCAGCAGCTCGGGGACTAGCGGGGCCGCCTCCTACGAGCAGTACTTC
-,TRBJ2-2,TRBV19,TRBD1,CASSRQGDTGELFF,TGTGCCAGTAGCAGACAGGGGGATACCGGGGAGCTGTTTTTT
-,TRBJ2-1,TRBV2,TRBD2,CASSPISGRGNEQFF,TGTGCCAGCAGTCCCATTAGCGGGAGGGGCAATGAGCAGTTCTTC
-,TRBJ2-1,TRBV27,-,CASSETGAYNEQFF,TGTGCCAGCAGTGAAACCGGGGCCTACAATGAGCAGTTCTTC
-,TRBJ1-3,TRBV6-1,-,CASSRTEGSGNTIYF,TGTGCCAGCAGCCGAACGGAGGGCTCTGGAAACACCATATATTTT
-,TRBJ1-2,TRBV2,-,CASRGRSYGYTF,TGTGCCAGCAGGGGGCGCAGCTATGGCTACACCTTC
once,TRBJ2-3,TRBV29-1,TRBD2,CSVGAGRDTQYF,TGCAGCGTAGGAGCGGGGCGCGATACGCAGTATTTT
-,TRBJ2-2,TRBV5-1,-,CASSLAGGGGSTGELFF,TGCGCCAGCAGCTTGGCCGGTGGTGGAGGATCCACCGGGGAGCTGTTTTTT
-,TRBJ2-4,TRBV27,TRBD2,CASSLRQGGNIQYF,TGTGCCAGCAGTTTACGGCAGGGAGGGAACATTCAGTACTTC
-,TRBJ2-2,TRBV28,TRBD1,CASSSLGDSANTGELFF,TGTGCCAGCAGTTCCCTAGGGGACAGCGCGAACACCGGGGAGCTGTTTTTT
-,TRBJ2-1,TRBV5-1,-,CASSLSQGFDEQFF,TGCGCCAGCAGCTTGTCACAGGGTTTCGATGAGCAGTTCTTC
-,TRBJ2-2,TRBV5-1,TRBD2,CASSLTSGRALDTGELFF,TGCGCCAGCAGCTTGACTAGCGGGAGGGCCTTGGACACCGGGGAGCTGTTTTTT
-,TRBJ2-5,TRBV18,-,CASSPTGTPETQYF,TGTGCCAGCTCACCCACCGGGACTCCTGAGACCCAGTACTTC
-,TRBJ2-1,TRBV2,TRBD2,CASRKASGRPGEQFF,TGTGCCAGCAGGAAGGCTAGCGGGAGGCCGGGGGAGCAGTTCTTC
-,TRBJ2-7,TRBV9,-,CASSPRHTISYEQYF,TGTGCCAGCAGCCCCCGACATACCATCTCCTACGAGCAGTACTTC
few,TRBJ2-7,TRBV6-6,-,CASSRQGGFGLYF,TGTGCCAGCAGCCGACAGGGAGGATTTGGGTTGTACTTC
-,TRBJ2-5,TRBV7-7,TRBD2,CASSLAGRETQYF,TGTGCCAGCAGCCTAGCGGGGAGAGAGACCCAGTACTTC
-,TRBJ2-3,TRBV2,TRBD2,CASSEGTSGGAIDTQYF,TGTGCCAGCAGTGAGGGGACTAGCGGGGGGGCCATAGATACGCAGTATTTT
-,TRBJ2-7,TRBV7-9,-,CSSSLVVDGSEQYF,TGTTCCAGCAGCCTAGTAGTAGATGGTAGCGAGCAGTACTTC
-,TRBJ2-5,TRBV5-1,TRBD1,CASSLPDRGEETQYF,TGCGCCAGCAGCTTGCCTGACAGGGGGGAAGAGACCCAGTACTTC
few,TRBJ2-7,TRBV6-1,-,CASSEAWGTYEQYF,TGTGCCAGCAGTGAAGCATGGGGCACCTACGAGCAGTACTTC
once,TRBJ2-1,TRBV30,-,CAWTLGAGEQFF,TGTGCCTGGACCCTCGGGGCGGGGGAGCAGTTCTTC
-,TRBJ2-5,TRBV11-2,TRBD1,CASSLDLGMTGAQETQYF,TGTGCCAGCAGCTTAGATTTGGGGATGACAGGGGCTCAAGAGACCCAGTACTTC
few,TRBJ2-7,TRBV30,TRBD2,CAGMREGAFLLGTYEQYF,TGTGCCGGGATGCGGGAGGGGGCCTTTTTACTCGGCACCTACGAGCAGTACTTC
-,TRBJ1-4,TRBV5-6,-,CASSRRQNTFFNEKLFF,TGTGCCAGCAGCAGGCGACAGAACACCTTCTTTAATGAAAAACTGTTTTTT
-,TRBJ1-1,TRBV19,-,CASSIGPPNTEAFF,TGTGCCAGTAGTATAGGGCCCCCGAACACTGAAGCTTTCTTT
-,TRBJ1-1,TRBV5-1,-,CASSWDTSMNTEAFF,TGCGCCAGCAGCTGGGACACCTCAATGAACACTGAAGCTTTCTTT
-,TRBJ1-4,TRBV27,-,CASSPLGQPNEKLFF,TGTGCCAGCAGTCCTCTTGGACAGCCTAATGAAAAACTGTTTTTT
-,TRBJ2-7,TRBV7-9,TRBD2,CASTYSGLAGEQYF,TGTGCCAGCACTTATTCGGGACTAGCGGGGGAGCAGTACTTC
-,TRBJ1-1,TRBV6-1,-,CASSSPGQNTEAFF,TGTGCCAGCAGTTCTCCGGGACAGAACACTGAAGCTTTCTTT
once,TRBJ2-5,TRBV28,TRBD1,CASSLDRVTETQYF,TGTGCCAGCAGTTTAGACAGGGTCACAGAGACCCAGTACTTC
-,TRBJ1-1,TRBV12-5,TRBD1,CASGPGTGGAFDTEAFF,TGTGCTAGTGGTCCCGGGACAGGGGGCGCGTTCGACACTGAAGCTTTCTTT
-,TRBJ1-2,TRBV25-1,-,CASSHQGQFYGYTF,TGTGCCAGCAGTCATCAAGGACAATTCTATGGCTACACCTTC
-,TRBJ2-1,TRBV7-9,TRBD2,CASSLVTGLADNEQFF,TGTGCCAGCAGCTTAGTAACGGGACTAGCGGACAATGAGCAGTTCTTC
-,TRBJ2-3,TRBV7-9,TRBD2,CASSLQGGYADTQYF,TGTGCCAGCAGCCTCCAGGGAGGGTATGCAGATACGCAGTATTTT
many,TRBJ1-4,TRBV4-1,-,CASRSPTSRESEKLFF,TGCGCCAGCAGGTCCCCGACAAGTCGGGAGAGTGAAAAACTGTTTTTT
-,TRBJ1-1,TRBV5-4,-,CASSLDPGGRTEALF,TGTGCCAGCAGCTTGGATCCGGGTGGGAGGACTGAAGCTTTATTT
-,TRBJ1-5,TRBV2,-,CASRDRADQPQHF,TGTGCCAGCAGGGACAGAGCGGATCAGCCCCAGCATTTT
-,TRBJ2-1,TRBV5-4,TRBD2,CASSFAGGPIEQFF,TGTGCCAGCAGCTTTGCGGGGGGGCCCATTGAGCAGTTCTTC
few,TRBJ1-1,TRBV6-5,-,CASSYFRENTEAFF,TGTGCCAGCAGTTACTTCAGGGAGAACACTGAAGCTTTCTTT
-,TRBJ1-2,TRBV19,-,CASSIGGGYGYTF,TGTGCCAGTAGTATAGGCGGTGGTTATGGCTACACCTTC
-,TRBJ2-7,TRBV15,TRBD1,CATRRDRVSNEQYF,TGTGCCACCAGACGGGACAGGGTTTCCAACGAGCAGTACTTC
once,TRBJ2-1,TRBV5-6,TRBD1,CASSQWGTVYNEQFF,TGTGCCAGCAGCCAGTGGGGGACAGTCTACAATGAGCAGTTCTTC
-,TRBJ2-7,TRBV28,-,CASSFQGAEQYF,TGTGCCAGCAGTTTCCAGGGTGCCGAGCAGTACTTC
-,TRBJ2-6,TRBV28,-,CASRPVSGANVLTF,TGTGCCAGCCGTCCAGTCTCTGGGGCCAACGTCCTGACTTTC
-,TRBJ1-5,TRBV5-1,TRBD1,CASSEQGEQPQHF,TGCGCCAGCAGCGAACAGGGGGAACAGCCCCAGCATTTT
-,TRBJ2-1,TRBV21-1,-,CASSHHRLAGATRQFF,TGTGCCAGCAGCCATCACAGACTAGCGGGAGCCACTAGGCAGTTCTTC
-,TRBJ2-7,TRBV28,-,CASSLAQETYEQYF,TGTGCCAGCAGTTTGGCACAGGAGACCTACGAGCAGTACTTC
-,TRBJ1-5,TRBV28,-,CASSPPQNNQPQHF,TGTGCCAGCAGTCCGCCTCAGAACAATCAGCCCCAGCATTTT
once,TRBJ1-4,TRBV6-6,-,CASNNPGGAINEKLFF,TGTGCCAGCAATAATCCCGGGGGGGCGATTAATGAAAAACTGTTTTTT
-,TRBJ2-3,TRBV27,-,CASSLVLATVDTQYF,TGTGCCAGCAGTTTAGTACTAGCTACAGTAGATACGCAGTATTTT
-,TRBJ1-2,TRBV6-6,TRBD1,CASRTGTGGVSYTF,TGTGCCAGCAGGACCGGGACAGGGGGCGTCAGCTACACCTTC
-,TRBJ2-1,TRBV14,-,CASSQEGGVRWNEQFF,TGTGCCAGCAGCCAAGAAGGGGGGGTGAGGTGGAATGAGCAGTTCTTC